One sample yielded the 18 T cell receptor beta chains listed below, sequenced in a study of OX40 agonist ivuxolimab in advanced cancers. Profiled with immunoSEQ multiplex PCR; TCRdb holds only in-frame clones, not every one. The table includes under 50,000 clones, 70% to 90% detected once. The starting material was CD4+ or CD8+ T cells sorted from blood, obtained in a trial of the OX40 agonist ivuxolimab. The receptors were gathered from an adult with an advanced solid tumor such as melanoma, head and neck, liver or kidney cancer.

This clone was seen a single time. V gene TRBV6-4 combines with J gene TRBJ2-1, with 9 bases matching TRBD2. Germline V gives CDR1 MRHNA, CDR2 SNTAGT. Trimming removed 4 bases from V and 7 bases from J; junction bases left unmatched: 2. The CDR3 has 13 residues. In DNA, the CDR3 is TGTGCCAGCAGTGCTAGCGGGGAAAATGAGCAGTTCTTC. Translated: CASSASGENEQFF.

The rearrangement uses TRBV11-3 and TRBJ2-7, with D uncertain. Per the germline V gene, CDR1 is SGHNT and CDR2 is YENEEA. This CDR3 has 13 residues. V was shortened by 1 base and J by 7 bases, with 11 bases between the two germline ends. In DNA form, the CDR3 reads TGTGCCAGCAGCTTAGCGGAGAGCAGGGAGCAGTACTTC. Protein sequence: CASSLAESREQYF.

V usage is TRBV7-2 and J usage is TRBJ2-3; 8 bases line up with TRBD2. The length of the CDR3 is 15 residues. From germline, CDR1 is SGHTA and CDR2 FQGNSA. Unmatched junction bases numbered 12, after V lost 2 bases and J lost 11 bases. DNA for the CDR3: TGTGCCAGCAGCTTACAAGCGGGGGAGGCCTCGGAGCAGTATTTT. This gives the protein CASSLQAGEASEQYF.

The chain links TRBV7-9 to TRBJ1-5; D possibly corresponds to TRBD1 (5 bases). V was shortened by 3 bases and J by 2 bases, with 14 bases between the two germline ends. The CDR3 length is 16 residues. Germline values: CDR1 SEHNR, CDR2 FQNEAQ (reference sequence). In DNA, the CDR3 is TGTGCCAGCAGCTTGGGGGGTGCCTCCGGCAATCAGCCCCAGCATTTT. It is translated as CASSLGGASGNQPQHF.

The V and J genes are TRBV6-1 and TRBJ2-7; D uncertain. Germline CDR1 reads MNHNS; CDR2 reads SASEGT. The CDR3 is 14 amino acids. V lost 6 bases to trimming and J lost 2 bases, with 14 bases between them. The CDR3 DNA is TGTGCCAGCAGATCAGGAGTAAATGCCTACGAGCAGTACTTC. Protein product: CASRSGVNAYEQYF.

The CDR3 DNA reads TGTGCCAGTAGTATCGGGCCAGCTTCCTACGAGCAGTACTTC. As protein: CASSIGPASYEQYF. This chain links TRBV19 with TRBJ2-7, with D unresolved. V shed 3 bases and J shed 1 base, with 10 bases lying between them. This CDR3 contains 14 residues. The germline V gene has CDR1 LNHDA and CDR2 SQIVND (reference sequence).

V usage is TRBV5-1 and J usage is TRBJ2-7; D not resolved. CDR3 length: 18 residues. CDR1 is SGHRS and CDR2 is YFSETQ in the germline V gene. Deletions cut 0 bases from V and 3 bases from J, with 22 bases between. In DNA form, the CDR3 reads TGCGCCAGCAGCTTGGTTTCGGCATTGGCGGCCTTAAGCTACGAGCAGTACTTC. Its protein is CASSLVSALAALSYEQYF.

V gene TRBV4-1 combines with J gene TRBJ2-7; TRBD1 agrees at 7 bases. Trimming cost V 4 bases and J 0 bases; bases outside gene matches: 15. CDR1 and CDR2 from the germline V gene are MGHRA and YSYEKL. This CDR3 contains 18 residues. DNA for the CDR3: TGCGCCAGCAGCCCCCCGACGGACAGGTACCGGAGCTCCTACGAGCAGTACTTC. Amino acids: CASSPPTDRYRSSYEQYF.

This clone was picked up a small number of times. The rearrangement links TRBV28 to TRBJ2-7; D is unclear. The CDR3 sequence is 17 residues long. The germline CDR1 and CDR2 sequences are MDHEN and SYDVKM. With 5 bases removed from V and 3 bases from J, the gap between germline ends came to 23 bases. The CDR3 DNA is TGTGCCAGCAGTCCCGCCGGGCCCTTCCTGGTCCTCTACGAGCAGTACTTC. Translated, it gives CASSPAGPFLVLYEQYF.

This clone has more than one count but fewer than ten. This chain joins TRBV6-5 and TRBJ1-2; perhaps TRBD1 as D (6 bases). This CDR3 has 12 amino acids. CDR1 MNHEY and CDR2 SVGAGI come from the germline V gene. The ends were cut back, 10 bases at V and 4 bases at J, with 13 bases in the middle. The CDR3 DNA reads as TGTGCCACCTGGGGGGGCGCCTATGGCTACACCTTC. Protein product: CATWGGAYGYTF.

The genes are TRBV5-6 and TRBJ1-1; 10 bases line up with TRBD1. Germline CDR1 is SGHDT and CDR2 is YYEEEE. Trimming cost V 1 base and J 3 bases; bases outside gene matches: 6. CDR3 size: 16 residues. Here the CDR3 reads CASSLWDRGPYTEAFF. In DNA, the CDR3 is TGTGCCAGCAGCTTGTGGGACAGGGGACCGTACACTGAAGCTTTCTTT.

The chain carries TRBV18 and TRBJ2-3, with TRBD2 identical over 8 bases. The CDR3 has 16 amino acids. Germline-derived CDR1 and CDR2 are KGHSH and LQKENI. The junction had 14 bases not matched to a gene; V was cut back by 4 bases and J by 8 bases. The chain's CDR3 is CASSLETGLGFGTQYF. The CDR3, as DNA: TGTGCCAGCTCACTCGAGACGGGACTAGGATTCGGTACGCAGTATTTT.

V is TRBV5-1 and J is TRBJ2-3; TRBD2 matches at 8 bases. Germline V CDR1 and CDR2: SGHRS, YFSETQ. V trimming: 0 bases; J trimming: 0 bases; junction bases outside the gene matches: 12. CDR3 length equals 19 residues. The CDR3 DNA reads as TGCGCCAGCAGCTTGGCTGTCGCTGCAGCGGGGGACAGCACAGATACGCAGTATTTT. As protein: CASSLAVAAAGDSTDTQYF.

The chain carries TRBV5-1 and TRBJ2-7; 9 bases map to TRBD2. V was pared by 4 bases and J by 11 bases, with 25 bases of the junction left unmatched. Germline loops: CDR1 SGHRS, CDR2 YFSETQ. The CDR3 totals 18 residues. The CDR3: CASSLAARGTSINSREYF. The DNA for the CDR3 is TGCGCCAGCAGCCTTGCAGCCCGGGGGACTAGCATCAATAGTCGGGAGTACTTC.

The gene calls are TRBV20-1 and TRBJ2-7; D remains ambiguous. The CDR3 is 11 residues long. Germline values: CDR1 DFQATT, CDR2 SNEGSKA (reference sequence). Trimming took off 6 bases at V and 8 bases at J, with 14 bases between the two ends. CDR3 amino acids: CSARTADKQYF. The CDR3 DNA is TGCAGTGCCCGGACGGCAGATAAGCAGTACTTC.

This chain joins TRBV7-3 and TRBJ2-3, with 8 bases that match TRBD1. Germline CDR1 and CDR2: SGHTA and FQGTGA. Trimming removed 9 bases from V and 2 bases from J; junction bases left unmatched: 4. The CDR3 spans 13 residues. CDR3: CASAGQVTDTQYF. DNA of the CDR3: TGTGCCAGTGCGGGACAGGTCACAGATACGCAGTATTTT.

The chain recombines TRBV5-6 with TRBJ2-3; 7 bases are a match to TRBD2. The CDR3 is 15 residues long. V lost 1 base and J lost 5; bases outside the gene matches: 7. The germline V gene encodes CDR1 SGHDT and CDR2 YYEEEE. CDR3 sequence reads: CASSLSGTTEDTQYF. CDR3 coding DNA: TGTGCCAGCAGCTTGTCCGGGACTACCGAAGATACGCAGTATTTT.

The CDR3 DNA is TGCGCCAGCAGCTTGGAGATTGAAGGAGGCACTGAAGCTTTCTTT. This gives the protein CASSLEIEGGTEAFF. The chain combines TRBV5-1 with TRBJ1-1, with D uncertain. Germline V lookup: CDR1 SGHRS, CDR2 YFSETQ. Trimming left V 0 bases short and J 4 bases short, with 13 bases between. The CDR3 runs to 15 residues.